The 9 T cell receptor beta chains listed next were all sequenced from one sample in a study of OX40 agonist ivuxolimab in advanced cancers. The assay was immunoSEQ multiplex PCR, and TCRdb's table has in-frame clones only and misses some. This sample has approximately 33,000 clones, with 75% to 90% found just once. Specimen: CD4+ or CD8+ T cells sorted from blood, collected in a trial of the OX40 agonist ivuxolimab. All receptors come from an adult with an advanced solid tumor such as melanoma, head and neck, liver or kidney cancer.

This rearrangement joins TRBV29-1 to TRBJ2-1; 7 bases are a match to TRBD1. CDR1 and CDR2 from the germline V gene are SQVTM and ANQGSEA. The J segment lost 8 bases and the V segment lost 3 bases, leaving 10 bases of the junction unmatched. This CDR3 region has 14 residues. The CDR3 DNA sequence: TGCAGCGTTGAGGGGGACAGAGCAATTTATGAGCAGTTCTTC. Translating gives CSVEGDRAIYEQFF.

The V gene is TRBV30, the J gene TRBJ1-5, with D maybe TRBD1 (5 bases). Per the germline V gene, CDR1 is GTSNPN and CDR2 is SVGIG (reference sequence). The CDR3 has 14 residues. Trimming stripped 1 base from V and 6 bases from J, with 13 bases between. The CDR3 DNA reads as TGTGCCTGGAGTGAGTCTGGGACGTTTCAGCCCCAGCATTTT. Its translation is CAWSESGTFQPQHF.

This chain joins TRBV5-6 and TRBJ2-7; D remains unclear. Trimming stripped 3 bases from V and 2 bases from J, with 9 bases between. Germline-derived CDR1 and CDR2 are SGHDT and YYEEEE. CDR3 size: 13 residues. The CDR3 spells CASSSRAPYEQYF. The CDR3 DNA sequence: TGTGCCAGCAGCTCTAGGGCTCCCTACGAGCAGTACTTC.

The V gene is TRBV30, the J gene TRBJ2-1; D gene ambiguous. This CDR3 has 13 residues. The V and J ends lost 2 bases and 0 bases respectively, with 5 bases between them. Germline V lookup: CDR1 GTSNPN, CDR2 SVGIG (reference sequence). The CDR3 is CAWSISSYNEQFF. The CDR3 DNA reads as TGTGCCTGGAGTATTTCCTCCTACAATGAGCAGTTCTTC.

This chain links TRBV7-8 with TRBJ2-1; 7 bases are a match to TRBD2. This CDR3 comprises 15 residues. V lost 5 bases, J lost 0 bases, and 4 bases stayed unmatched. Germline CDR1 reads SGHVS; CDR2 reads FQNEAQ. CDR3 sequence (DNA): TGTGCCAGCAGCAAAGGACTAGTCTCCTACAATGAGCAGTTCTTC. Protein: CASSKGLVSYNEQFF.

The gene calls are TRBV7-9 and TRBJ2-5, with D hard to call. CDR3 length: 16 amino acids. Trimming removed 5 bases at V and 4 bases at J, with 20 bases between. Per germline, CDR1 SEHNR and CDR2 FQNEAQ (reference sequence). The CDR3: CASSPYLGSRPETQYF. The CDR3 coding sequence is TGTGCCAGCAGCCCTTACCTCGGATCCCGGCCAGAGACCCAGTACTTC.

CDR3 in amino acids: CASSSGTEDGYTF. CDR3 nucleotides: TGTGCCAGCAGCTCCGGGACAGAAGATGGCTACACCTTC. The chain has TRBV5-4 and TRBJ1-2, with TRBD1 matching over 7 bases. Germline CDR1 is SGHNT and CDR2 is YYREEE (reference sequence). Trimming took 3 bases from V and 6 from J; bases not matched to a gene: 5. The CDR3 spans 13 residues. Filled out from reference TRBV5-4 and TRBJ1-2, the complete variable domain reads ETGVTQSPTHLIKTRGQQVTLRCSSQSGHNTVSWYQQALGQGPQFIFQYYREEENGRGNFPPRFSGLQFPNYSSELNVNALELDDSALYLCASSSGTEDGYTFGSGTRLTVV.

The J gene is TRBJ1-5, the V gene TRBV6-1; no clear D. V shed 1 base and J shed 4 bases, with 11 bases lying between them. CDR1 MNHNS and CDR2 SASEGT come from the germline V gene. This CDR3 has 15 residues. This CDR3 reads CASSEEWSPNQPQHF. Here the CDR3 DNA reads TGTGCCAGCAGTGAAGAATGGAGTCCGAATCAGCCCCAGCATTTT.

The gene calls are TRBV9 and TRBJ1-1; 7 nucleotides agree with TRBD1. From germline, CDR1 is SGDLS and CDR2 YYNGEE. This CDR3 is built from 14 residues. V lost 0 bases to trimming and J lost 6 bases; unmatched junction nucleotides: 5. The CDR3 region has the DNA TGTGCCAGCAGCGTAGCCTCGACAGGGCCTGAAGCTTTCTTT. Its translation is CASSVASTGPEAFF.